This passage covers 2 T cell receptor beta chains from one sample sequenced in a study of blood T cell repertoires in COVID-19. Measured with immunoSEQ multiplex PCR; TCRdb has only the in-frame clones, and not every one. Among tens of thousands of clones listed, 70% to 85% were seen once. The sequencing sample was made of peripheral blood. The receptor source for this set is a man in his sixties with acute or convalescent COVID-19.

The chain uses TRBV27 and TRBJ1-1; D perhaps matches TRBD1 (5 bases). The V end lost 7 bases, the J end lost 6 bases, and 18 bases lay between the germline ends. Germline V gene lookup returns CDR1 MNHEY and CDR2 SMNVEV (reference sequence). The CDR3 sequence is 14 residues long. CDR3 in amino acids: CASIVFRVPPEAFF. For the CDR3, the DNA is TGTGCCAGCATAGTCTTCAGGGTTCCCCCTGAAGCTTTCTTT.

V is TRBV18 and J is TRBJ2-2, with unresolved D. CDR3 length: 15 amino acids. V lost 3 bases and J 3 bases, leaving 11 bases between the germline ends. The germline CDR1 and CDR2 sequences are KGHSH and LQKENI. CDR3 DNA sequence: TGTGCCAGCTCACCTCTGCCCCGGGACACCGGGGAGCTGTTTTTT. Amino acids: CASSPLPRDTGELFF.